These T cell receptor beta chains were read from a single sample in a study of response to subunit inactivated influenza vaccine. TCRdb ran MiXCR on the RT-PCR reads and lists one entry per CDR3 protein. The table records around 750,000 distinct CDR3 sequences, about 20% of them present only once. The specimen comprised PBMCs from blood, sampled 4 to 6 days after vaccination. All receptors derive from a man aged 45 to 65 who received an inactivated influenza vaccine. The CDR3 runs from the conserved cysteine through the conserved F or W. A D gene is named only where the DNA matches it firmly. Rows may omit the clone size; those that give it use once, few, many or a size class.

many	.	TRBV7-2	TRBJ2-1	TGTGCCAGCAGCTTCCTGGCTGGGGGTCCAAATGAGCAGTTCTTC	CASSFLAGGPNEQFF
few	TRBD1	TRBV27	TRBJ2-1	TGTGCCAGCAGTTTAGGGGGCGCAGGGGGTCTGGCTTGGAATGAGCAGTTCTTC	CASSLGGAGGLAWNEQFF
.	.	TRBV4-2	TRBJ1-1	TGTGCCAGCAGCCAAGATATGGGGATATTAGTGGACACTGAAGCTTTCTTT	CASSQDMGILVDTEAFF
many	.	TRBV5-1	TRBJ2-7	TGCGCCAGCAGCATTGGGACGGCTCGGGCCGAGCAGTACTTC	CASSIGTARAEQYF
.	TRBD2	TRBV20-1	TRBJ2-7	TGCAGTGCTACTCCCGAGCGGGAGATAGTCGAGCAGTACTTC	CSATPEREIVEQYF
few	TRBD1	TRBV7-3	TRBJ2-1	TGTGCCAGCAGCTTAAAAACAGGGGTTGAGCAGTTCTTC	CASSLKTGVEQFF
few	TRBD1	TRBV3-1	TRBJ1-2	TGTGCCAGCAGACACAGGGGAGCTAACTATGGCTACACCTTC	CASRHRGANYGYTF
.	.	TRBV7-2	TRBJ2-7	TGTGCCAGCAGCTACAGTGGGGGGTGGGGGAACGAGCAGTACTTC	CASSYSGGWGNEQYF
.	TRBD1	TRBV6-1	TRBJ2-1	TGTGCCAGCAGTATTAGAGCCGGGACAGAAAGTTACAATGAGCAGTTCTTC	CASSIRAGTESYNEQFF
.	TRBD1	TRBV12-3/TRBV12-4	TRBJ2-1	TGTGCCAGCAGTGCCCGGGACAGGGGATGGGGTGAGCAGTTCTTC	CASSARDRGWGEQFF
.	.	TRBV4-3	TRBJ2-2	TGCGCCAGCAGCCGCCAACAGGGCGGGGAGCTGTTTTTT	CASSRQQGGELFF
.	.	TRBV20-1	TRBJ2-2	TGCAGTGCTAGAGATAGCGGAACCGGGGAGCTGTTTTTT	CSARDSGTGELFF
.	TRBD1	TRBV24-1	TRBJ2-7	TGTGCCACCAGTGATGGGACAGCCGCATCCTACGAGCAGTACTTC	CATSDGTAASYEQYF
.	.	TRBV5-1	TRBJ2-7	TGCGCCAGCAGCTTGGGTCCCATGGGCGTCCTCCTCGAGCAGTACTTC	CASSLGPMGVLLEQYF
many	TRBD1	TRBV29-1	TRBJ1-2	TGCAGCGTTGAAGATCCCCCGACAGGGTTACAACATAACTATGGCTACACCTTC	CSVEDPPTGLQHNYGYTF
few	TRBD1	TRBV7-6	TRBJ2-7	TGTGCCAGCAGCGCAAAGCCGGGACAGGCCTCCTACGAGCAGTACTTC	CASSAKPGQASYEQYF
few	TRBD2	TRBV20-1	TRBJ2-3	TGCAGTGCGGAACTAGCGTACGTGCAGTATTTT	CSAELAYVQYF
.	.	TRBV12-3/TRBV12-4	TRBJ2-7	TGTGCCAGCAGCCCTTCGGGGACAGCCACGTATCGGAGGGGCTCCGAGCAGTACTTC	CASSPSGTATYRRGSEQYF
few	TRBD1	TRBV12-3/TRBV12-4	TRBJ2-7	TGTGCCAGCAGCCCGGACAGGGGTTGGTACGAGCAGTACTTC	CASSPDRGWYEQYF
.	TRBD1	TRBV5-1	TRBJ2-3	TGCGCCAGCAGCTTCACACGACAGGGGCGACCCTACACAGATACGCAGTATTTT	CASSFTRQGRPYTDTQYF
many	.	TRBV12-3/TRBV12-4	TRBJ2-5	TGTGCCAGCAGTTTAGCCAGGGCCCAAGAGACCCAGTACTTC	CASSLARAQETQYF
.	TRBD1	TRBV7-2	TRBJ1-2	TGTGCCAGCAGCTTCACAGGGGTCCCTAAAACCTTC	CASSFTGVPKTF
many	TRBD2	TRBV5-1	TRBJ2-1	TGCGCCAGCAGCTTCACTAGCGGGGGGCCCAACAATGAGCAGTTCTTC	CASSFTSGGPNNEQFF
.	.	TRBV28	TRBJ2-1	TGTGCCAGCAGTCCTTTACAGTCAATGGGGACAAAGCAGTTCTTC	CASSPLQSMGTKQFF
.	.	TRBV7-2	TRBJ1-1	TGTGCCAGCAGCGATGGACCGAGAGCTTTCTTT	CASSDGPRAFF
.	.	TRBV6-5	TRBJ2-2	TGTGCCAGCAGTTCCCCCGAGGGCCTGCGAAACACCGGGGAGCTGTTTTTT	CASSSPEGLRNTGELFF
few	.	TRBV5-1	TRBJ1-1	TGCGCCAGCAGCTTGGAAGCCAGGTCTGGAATGCGGGCTTTCTTT	CASSLEARSGMRAFF
few	.	TRBV7-8	TRBJ2-3	TGTGCCAGCAGCTTTTCACGTCTCGCGGGGCGCACAGATACGCAGTATTTT	CASSFSRLAGRTDTQYF
few	TRBD2	TRBV10-2	TRBJ2-2	TGCGCCAGCAGAGGAGGACTAGCGGGGTGGACCGGGGAGCTGTTTTTT	CASRGGLAGWTGELFF
.	.	TRBV6-8	TRBJ1-1	TGTGCCAGCAATACGTCCAGGGTGAACACTGAAGCTTTCTTT	CASNTSRVNTEAFF
few	.	TRBV7-6	TRBJ2-7	TGTGCCAGCAGCTCTGGACTGACGAACTCCTACGAGCAGTACTTC	CASSSGLTNSYEQYF
many	TRBD2	TRBV4-3	TRBJ2-1	TGCGCCAGCAGCCATCACCCCCCCTCTAGCGGGGGAGTTGATGAGCAGTTCTTC	CASSHHPPSSGGVDEQFF
.	TRBD1	TRBV7-2	TRBJ1-2	TGTGCCAGCAGCCGGGGCGGGACAGCCAATCCAGGCTACACCTTC	CASSRGGTANPGYTF
few	TRBD1	TRBV7-9	TRBJ2-7	TGTGCCAGCAGCTTAGCAAGCGGACAGGGCGTCTACGAGCAGTACTTC	CASSLASGQGVYEQYF
few	TRBD1	TRBV15	TRBJ2-2	TGTGCCACCAGCAGACCGGGACAGTTATACACCGGGGAGCTGTTTTTT	CATSRPGQLYTGELFF
.	TRBD2	TRBV6-2/TRBV6-3	TRBJ2-1	TGTGCCAGCAGTTACCCTAGTGCGGGGGGGGACAATGAGCAGTTCTTC	CASSYPSAGGDNEQFF
.	TRBD2	TRBV7-9	TRBJ2-5	TGTGCCAGCAGCTTACCAGCGGGAGCTGGAGAGACCCAGTACTTC	CASSLPAGAGETQYF
.	TRBD2	TRBV5-1	TRBJ2-1	TGCGCCAGCAGCTTAACGGGAGGGACTAACAATGAGCAGTTCTTC	CASSLTGGTNNEQFF
.	.	TRBV20-1	TRBJ2-7	TGCAGTGCTAGAGGACTAGTTCCCCACGAGCAGTACTTC	CSARGLVPHEQYF
few	.	TRBV5-1	TRBJ1-1	TGCGCCAGCAGCTGGGCTGAGGGGGTCACTGAAGCTTTCTTT	CASSWAEGVTEAFF
few	.	TRBV6-2/TRBV6-3	TRBJ1-1	TGTGCCAGCAGTTACCCCGAGGGTCACGGATCGAACACTGAAGCTTTCTTT	CASSYPEGHGSNTEAFF
few	.	TRBV20-1	TRBJ2-4	TGCAGTGCTAGAGAGGGGACCCTAGCCAAAAACATTCAGTACTTC	CSAREGTLAKNIQYF
.	.	TRBV4-3	TRBJ2-2	TGCGCCAGCAGCCAAGCACCGACAACAGGGATAAACACCGGGGAGCTGTTTTTT	CASSQAPTTGINTGELFF
many	.	TRBV4-2	TRBJ2-3	TGTGCCAGCAGCCAAGAGACTTCCCCCAACCTTGTTGATACGCAGTATTTT	CASSQETSPNLVDTQYF
many	TRBD2	TRBV5-1	TRBJ2-7	TGCGCCAGCAGCTTCAGTAGCGGGAGTCAGAATTACGAGCAGTACTTC	CASSFSSGSQNYEQYF
few	.	TRBV15	TRBJ2-1	TGTGCCACCAGCATATCACGCGGGGCCTTATTCAATGAGCAGTTCTTC	CATSISRGALFNEQFF
few	.	TRBV30	TRBJ1-5	TGTGCCTGGAGTGTACGGGGCATTAGCAATCAGCCCCAGCATTTT	CAWSVRGISNQPQHF